The next 10 T cell receptor beta chains were all read from a single sample in a study of a mutant IDH1 vaccine in newly diagnosed glioma. Here immunoSEQ multiplex PCR was the method, and the copy in TCRdb shows in-frame clones only, minus some. The sample contains about 38,000 clones, about four fifths of which appear only once. The antigens of these receptors remain unknown. Regarding time point: week 23, last vaccination. Vaccination used 300 ug of mutant IDH1 20-mer peptide per dose, with topical imiquimod. Here the sequenced sample was PBMCs, taken from a glioma patient whose treatment included an IDH1 peptide vaccine. The receptor set was obtained from a man aged 35 to 55 with glioma.

V gene TRBV28 combines with J gene TRBJ2-5, with 9 bases lining up with TRBD2. V lost 6 bases to trimming and J lost 10 bases; unmatched junction nucleotides: 18. Germline-derived CDR1 and CDR2 are MDHEN and SYDVKM. CDR3 length: 16 residues. CDR3 loop: CASRPDSTSGGADQYF. The CDR3, as DNA: TGTGCCAGCAGGCCCGATTCGACTAGCGGAGGGGCGGACCAGTACTTC.

The V call is TRBV15, the J call TRBJ1-4; possibly TRBD1 for D (5 bases). The CDR3 runs 13 residues. CDR1 and CDR2 (germline): LNHNV, YYDKDF (reference sequence). V was cut by 8 bases and J by 8 bases, with 15 bases left in between. The CDR3: CATGGRGGEKLFF. CDR3 nucleotides: TGTGCCACCGGAGGTAGGGGCGGGGAAAAACTGTTTTTT. The full variable domain, with the rest looked up from reference TRBV15 and TRBJ1-4, is DAMVIQNPRYQVTQFGKPVTLSCSQTLNHNVMYWYQQKSSQAPKLLFHYYDKDFNNEADTPDNFQSRRPNTSFCFLDIRSPGLGDTAMYLCATGGRGGEKLFFGSGTQLSVL.

The rearrangement links TRBV9 to TRBJ2-5; perhaps D is TRBD1 or TRBD2 (5 bases each). Germline CDR1 is SGDLS and CDR2 is YYNGEE. Between the trimmed V and J ends, which lost 4 bases and 4 bases, there was a span of 14 bases. This CDR3 contains 14 residues. CDR3 DNA sequence: TGTGCCAGCAGCCCCAGAGGGGTGGGAGAGACCCAGTACTTC. Its translation is CASSPRGVGETQYF.

The rearrangement uses TRBV7-9 and TRBJ2-2; TRBD2 is a possible D gene (6 bases). The V gene's germline CDR1 is SEHNR and CDR2 FQNEAQ (reference sequence). The CDR3 sequence is 16 residues long. Trimming left V 2 bases short and J 2 bases short, with 12 bases between. CDR3 nucleotides: TGTGCCAGCAGCTTAAACCAGCGGGTAAACACCGGGGAGCTGTTTTTT. The encoded protein is CASSLNQRVNTGELFF.

Remarks on this clone: The same CDR3 arises from other DNA sequences in this sample as well. The chain employs TRBV7-9 and TRBJ2-3; no firm D call. The V gene lost 5 bases and the J gene lost 0 bases, with 12 bases spanning the gap. The CDR3 extends over 15 amino acids. Germline V CDR1 and CDR2: SEHNR, FQNEAQ (reference sequence). CDR3 in DNA: TGTGCCAGCAGCCCACCTGGGGTCAGCACAGATACGCAGTATTTT. It encodes CASSPPGVSTDTQYF.

V usage is TRBV4-1 and J usage is TRBJ2-2; D might be TRBD1 or TRBD2, each matching 5 bases. This CDR3 region has 17 residues. The V gene lost 0 bases and the J gene lost 0 bases, with 11 bases spanning the gap. Germline CDR1 reads MGHRA; CDR2 reads YSYEKL. The CDR3 here is CASSQDSRGSNTGELFF. As DNA, the CDR3 is TGCGCCAGCAGCCAAGATTCCCGGGGCTCGAACACCGGGGAGCTGTTTTTT.

The chain joins TRBV29-1 to TRBJ2-5; TRBD1 might be the D (6 bases). This CDR3 is 13 amino acids long. The V and J ends lost 5 bases and 5 bases respectively, with 15 bases between them. Germline values: CDR1 SQVTM, CDR2 ANQGSEA. The CDR3 sequence is CSVKPQGGETQYF. DNA of the CDR3: TGCAGCGTTAAGCCACAGGGTGGGGAGACCCAGTACTTC.

The CDR3 protein is CASSYRSALPQPQHF. As DNA, the CDR3 is TGTGCCAGCAGTTACCGATCCGCTCTACCACAGCCCCAGCATTTT. J is TRBJ1-5 and V is TRBV6-5, with unresolved D. CDR1 and CDR2 (germline): MNHEY, SVGAGI. CDR3 length equals 15 residues. Trimming stripped 2 bases from V and 7 bases from J, with 15 bases between.

Points on this clone: A junction boundary mismatches the germline segment, possibly from a read error. Other DNA sequences in the sample encode the same CDR3. This chain joins TRBV4-3 and TRBJ1-1; possibly TRBD1 for D (5 bases). Germline CDR1 reads LGHNA; CDR2 reads YSLEER. The CDR3 loop spans 16 amino acids. In DNA form, the CDR3 reads TGCGCCAGCAGCCAAGTTGTAGGGGCCCTGAACACCGAAGCTTTCTTT. It is translated as CASSQVVGALNTEAFF.

The gene calls are TRBV4-2 and TRBJ2-5; 11 bases are shared with TRBD2. Germline V CDR1 and CDR2: LGHNA, YNFKEQ. CDR3 size: 21 residues. V shed 0 bases and J 1 base; nucleotides not matched to a gene: 16. The CDR3 loop reads CASSQEGGLAGYTTPQETQYF. In nucleotides, the CDR3 is TGTGCCAGCAGCCAAGAGGGAGGACTAGCGGGCTATACAACCCCCCAAGAGACCCAGTACTTC.